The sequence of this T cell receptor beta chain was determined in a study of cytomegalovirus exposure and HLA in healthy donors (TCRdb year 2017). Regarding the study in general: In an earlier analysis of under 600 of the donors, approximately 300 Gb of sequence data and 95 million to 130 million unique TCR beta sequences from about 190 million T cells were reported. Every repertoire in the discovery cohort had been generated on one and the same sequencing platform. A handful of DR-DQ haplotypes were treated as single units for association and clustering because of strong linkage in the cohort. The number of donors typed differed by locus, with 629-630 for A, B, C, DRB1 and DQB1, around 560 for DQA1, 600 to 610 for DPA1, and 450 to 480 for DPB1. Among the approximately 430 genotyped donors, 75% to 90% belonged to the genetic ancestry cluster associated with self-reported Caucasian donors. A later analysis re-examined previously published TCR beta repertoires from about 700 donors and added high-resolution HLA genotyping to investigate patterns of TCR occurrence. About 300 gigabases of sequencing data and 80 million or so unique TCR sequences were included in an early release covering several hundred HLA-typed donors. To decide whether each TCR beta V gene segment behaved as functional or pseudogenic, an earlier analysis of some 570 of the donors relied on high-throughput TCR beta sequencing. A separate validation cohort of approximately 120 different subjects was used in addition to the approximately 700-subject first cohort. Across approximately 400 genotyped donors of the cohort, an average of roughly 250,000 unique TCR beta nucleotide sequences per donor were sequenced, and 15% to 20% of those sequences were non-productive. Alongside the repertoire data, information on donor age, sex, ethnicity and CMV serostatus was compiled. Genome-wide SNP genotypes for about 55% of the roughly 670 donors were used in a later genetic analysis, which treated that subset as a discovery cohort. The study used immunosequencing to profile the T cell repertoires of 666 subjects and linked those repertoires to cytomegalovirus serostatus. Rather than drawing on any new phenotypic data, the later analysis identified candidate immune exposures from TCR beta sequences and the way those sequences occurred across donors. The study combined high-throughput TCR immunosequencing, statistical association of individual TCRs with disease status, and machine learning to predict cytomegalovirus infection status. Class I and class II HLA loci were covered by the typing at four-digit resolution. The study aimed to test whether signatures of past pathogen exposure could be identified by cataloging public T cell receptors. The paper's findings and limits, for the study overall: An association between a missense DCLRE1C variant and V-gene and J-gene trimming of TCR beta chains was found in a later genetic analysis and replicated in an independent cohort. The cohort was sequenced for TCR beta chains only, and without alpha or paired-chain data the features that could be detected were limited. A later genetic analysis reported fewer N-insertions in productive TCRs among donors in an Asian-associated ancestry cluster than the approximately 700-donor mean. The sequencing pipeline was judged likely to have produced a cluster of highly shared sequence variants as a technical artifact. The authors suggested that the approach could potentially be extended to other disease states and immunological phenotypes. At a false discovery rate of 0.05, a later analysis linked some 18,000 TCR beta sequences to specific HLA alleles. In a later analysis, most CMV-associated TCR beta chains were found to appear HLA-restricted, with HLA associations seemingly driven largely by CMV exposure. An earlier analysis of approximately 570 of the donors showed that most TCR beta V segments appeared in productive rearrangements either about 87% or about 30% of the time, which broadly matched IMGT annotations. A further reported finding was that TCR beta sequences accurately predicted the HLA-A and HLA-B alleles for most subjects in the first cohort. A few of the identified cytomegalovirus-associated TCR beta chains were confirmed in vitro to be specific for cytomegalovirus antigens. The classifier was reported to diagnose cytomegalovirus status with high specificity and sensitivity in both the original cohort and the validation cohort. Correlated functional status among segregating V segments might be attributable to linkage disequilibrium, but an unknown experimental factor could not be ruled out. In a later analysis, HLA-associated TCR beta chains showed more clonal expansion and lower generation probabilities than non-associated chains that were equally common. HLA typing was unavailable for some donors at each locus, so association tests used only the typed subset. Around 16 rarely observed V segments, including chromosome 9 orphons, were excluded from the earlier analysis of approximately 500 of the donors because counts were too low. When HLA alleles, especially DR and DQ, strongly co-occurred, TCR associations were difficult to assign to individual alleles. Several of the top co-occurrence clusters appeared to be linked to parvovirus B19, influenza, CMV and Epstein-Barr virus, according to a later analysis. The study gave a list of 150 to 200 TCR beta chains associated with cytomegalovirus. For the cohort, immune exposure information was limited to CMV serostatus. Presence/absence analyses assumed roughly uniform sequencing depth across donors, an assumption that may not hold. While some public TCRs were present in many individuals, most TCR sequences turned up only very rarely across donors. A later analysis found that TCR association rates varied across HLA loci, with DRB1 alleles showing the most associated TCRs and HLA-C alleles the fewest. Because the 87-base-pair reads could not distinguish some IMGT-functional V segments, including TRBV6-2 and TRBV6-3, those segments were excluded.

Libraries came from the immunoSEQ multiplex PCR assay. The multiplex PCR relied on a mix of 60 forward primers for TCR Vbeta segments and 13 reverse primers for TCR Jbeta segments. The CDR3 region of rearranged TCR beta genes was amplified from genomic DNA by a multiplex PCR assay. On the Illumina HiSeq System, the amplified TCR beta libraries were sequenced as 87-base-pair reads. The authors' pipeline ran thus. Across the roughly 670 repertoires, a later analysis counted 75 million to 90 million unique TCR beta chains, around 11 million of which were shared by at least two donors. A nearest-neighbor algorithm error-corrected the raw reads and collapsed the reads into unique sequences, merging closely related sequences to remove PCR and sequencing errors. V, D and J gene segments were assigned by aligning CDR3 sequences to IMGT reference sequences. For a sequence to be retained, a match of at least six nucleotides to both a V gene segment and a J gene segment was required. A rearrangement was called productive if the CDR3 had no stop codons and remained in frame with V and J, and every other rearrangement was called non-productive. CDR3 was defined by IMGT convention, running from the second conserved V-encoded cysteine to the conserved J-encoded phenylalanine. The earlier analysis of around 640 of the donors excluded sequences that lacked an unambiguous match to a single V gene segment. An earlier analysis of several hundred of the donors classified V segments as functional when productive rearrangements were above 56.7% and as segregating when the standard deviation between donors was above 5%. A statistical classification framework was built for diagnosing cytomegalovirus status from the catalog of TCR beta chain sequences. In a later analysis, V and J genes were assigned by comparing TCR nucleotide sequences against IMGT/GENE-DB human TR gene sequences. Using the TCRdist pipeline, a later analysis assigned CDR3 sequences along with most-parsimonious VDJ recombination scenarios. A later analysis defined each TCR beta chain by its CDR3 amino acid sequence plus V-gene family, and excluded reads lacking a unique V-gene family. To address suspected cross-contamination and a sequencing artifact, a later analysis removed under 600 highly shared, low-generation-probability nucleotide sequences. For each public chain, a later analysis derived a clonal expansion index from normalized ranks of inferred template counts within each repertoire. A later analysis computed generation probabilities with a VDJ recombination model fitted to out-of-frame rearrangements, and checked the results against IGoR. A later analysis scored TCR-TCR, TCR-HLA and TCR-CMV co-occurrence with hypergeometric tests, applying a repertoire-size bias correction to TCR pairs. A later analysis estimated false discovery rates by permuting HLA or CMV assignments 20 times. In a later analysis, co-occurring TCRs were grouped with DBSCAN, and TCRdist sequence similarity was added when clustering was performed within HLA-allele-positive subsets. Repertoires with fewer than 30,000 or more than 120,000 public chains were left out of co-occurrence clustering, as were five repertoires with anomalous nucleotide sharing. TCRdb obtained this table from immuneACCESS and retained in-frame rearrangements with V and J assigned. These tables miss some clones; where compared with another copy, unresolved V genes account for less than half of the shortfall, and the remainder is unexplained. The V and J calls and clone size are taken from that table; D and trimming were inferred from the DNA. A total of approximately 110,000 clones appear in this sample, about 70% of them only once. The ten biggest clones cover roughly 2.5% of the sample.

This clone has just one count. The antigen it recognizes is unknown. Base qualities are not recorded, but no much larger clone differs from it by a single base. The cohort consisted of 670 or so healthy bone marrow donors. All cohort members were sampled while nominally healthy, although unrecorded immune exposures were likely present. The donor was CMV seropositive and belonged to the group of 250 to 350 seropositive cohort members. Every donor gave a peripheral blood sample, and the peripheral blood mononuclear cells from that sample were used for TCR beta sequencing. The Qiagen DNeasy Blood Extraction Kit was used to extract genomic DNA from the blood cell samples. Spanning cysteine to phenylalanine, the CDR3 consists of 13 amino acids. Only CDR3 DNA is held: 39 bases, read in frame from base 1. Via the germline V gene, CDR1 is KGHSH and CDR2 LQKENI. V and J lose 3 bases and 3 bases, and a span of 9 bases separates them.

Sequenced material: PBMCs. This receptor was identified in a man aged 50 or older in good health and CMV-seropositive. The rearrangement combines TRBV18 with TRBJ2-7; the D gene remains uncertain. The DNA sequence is TGTGCCAGCTCACCGACGACTGACTACGAGCAGTACTTC. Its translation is CASSPTTDYEQYF.